This T cell receptor beta chain is from a study of T cell responses to AZD1222 COVID-19 vaccine. The germline V gene has CDR1 MNHEY and CDR2 SVGAGI. The CDR3 extends over 13 amino acids. J was trimmed by 5 bases and V by 8 bases; bases with no gene match: 6. About this clone: The target antigen is unknown.

Overall study results and limits: Mostly white British, mostly female donors; authors suggested clonal diversity may be underestimated. Repertoires were sampled only after the peak T cell response. Spike-specific TCR breadth and depth grew following two AZD1222 doses. Just a handful of people given AZD1222 tested seropositive at baseline.

Only in-frame clones appear in the TCRdb table, and some are missing; sequencing was by immunoSEQ multiplex PCR. The data show 150,000 to 200,000 clones, around 90% seen once. J is TRBJ1-1 and V is TRBV6-5; 9 nucleotides match TRBD1. The specimen was peripheral blood, collected 28 days after the second dose of the MenACWY control vaccine. This TCR derives from an adult who received the MenACWY meningococcal vaccine as a control. The CDR3 bases are TGTGCCAGCGGGAGGGGACAGGGAACTGAAGCTTTCTTT. This encodes CASGRGQGTEAFF.